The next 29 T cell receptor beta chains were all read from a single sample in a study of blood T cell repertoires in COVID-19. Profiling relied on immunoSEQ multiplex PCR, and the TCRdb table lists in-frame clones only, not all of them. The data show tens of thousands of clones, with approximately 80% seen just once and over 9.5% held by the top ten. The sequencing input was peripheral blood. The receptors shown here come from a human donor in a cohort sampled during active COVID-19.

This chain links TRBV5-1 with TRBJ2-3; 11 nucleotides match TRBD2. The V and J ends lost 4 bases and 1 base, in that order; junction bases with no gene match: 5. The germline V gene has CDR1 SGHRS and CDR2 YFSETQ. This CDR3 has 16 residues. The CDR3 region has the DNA TGCGCCAGCAGCGCCGGACTAGCGGGCCGCACAGATACGCAGTATTTT. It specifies CASSAGLAGRTDTQYF. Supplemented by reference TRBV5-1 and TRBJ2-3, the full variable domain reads KAGVTQTPRYLIKTRGQQVTLSCSPISGHRSVSWYQQTPGQGLQFLFEYFSETQRNKGNFPGRFSGRQFSNSRSEMNVSTLELGDSALYLCASSAGLAGRTDTQYFGPGTRLTVL.

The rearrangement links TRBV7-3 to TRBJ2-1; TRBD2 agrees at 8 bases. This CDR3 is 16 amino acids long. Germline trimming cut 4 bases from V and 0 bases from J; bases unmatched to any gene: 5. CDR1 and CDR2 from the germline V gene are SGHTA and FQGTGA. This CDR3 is CASSSLAGSSYNEQFF. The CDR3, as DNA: TGTGCCAGCAGCTCATTAGCGGGGAGCTCCTACAATGAGCAGTTCTTC.

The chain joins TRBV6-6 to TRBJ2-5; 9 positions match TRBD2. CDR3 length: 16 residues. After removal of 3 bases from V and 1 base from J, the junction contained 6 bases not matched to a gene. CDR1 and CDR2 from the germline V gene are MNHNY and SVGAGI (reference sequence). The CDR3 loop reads CASSYGVAGAQETQYF. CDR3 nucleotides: TGTGCCAGCAGTTATGGGGTAGCGGGGGCCCAAGAGACCCAGTACTTC.

The CDR3 is CASVPGQGAGTEAFF. The CDR3, as DNA: TGTGCCAGCGTACCGGGACAGGGGGCTGGCACTGAAGCTTTCTTT. The rearrangement joins TRBV18 to TRBJ1-1; 12 positions match TRBD1. The germline CDR1 and CDR2 sequences are KGHSH and LQKENI. The V segment lost 8 bases and the J segment 4 bases; nucleotides outside the gene matches: 8. The CDR3 runs 15 residues. Using reference TRBV18 and TRBJ1-1 for the parts outside the CDR3, the full variable domain is NAGVMQNPRHLVRRRGQEARLRCSPMKGHSHVYWYRQLPEEGLKFMVYLQKENIIDESGMPKERFSAEFPKEGPSILRIQQVVRGDSAAYFCASVPGQGAGTEAFFGQGTRLTVV.

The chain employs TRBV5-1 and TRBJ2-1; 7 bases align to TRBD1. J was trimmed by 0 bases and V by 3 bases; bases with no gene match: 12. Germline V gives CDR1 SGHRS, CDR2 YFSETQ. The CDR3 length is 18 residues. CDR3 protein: CASSYGTDTRISYNEQFF. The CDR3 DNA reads TGCGCCAGCAGCTACGGGACAGATACTAGAATCTCCTACAATGAGCAGTTCTTC.

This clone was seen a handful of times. The CDR3 protein is CASSPQGAQAEAFF. The CDR3, as DNA: TGTGCCAGCTCACCTCAGGGGGCGCAAGCTGAAGCTTTCTTT. The chain joins TRBV18 to TRBJ1-1; TRBD1 agrees at 8 bases. This CDR3 is built from 14 residues. Trimming at V came to 3 bases and at J to 6 bases, leaving 6 bases not matched to a gene. The germline gives CDR1 KGHSH, CDR2 LQKENI.

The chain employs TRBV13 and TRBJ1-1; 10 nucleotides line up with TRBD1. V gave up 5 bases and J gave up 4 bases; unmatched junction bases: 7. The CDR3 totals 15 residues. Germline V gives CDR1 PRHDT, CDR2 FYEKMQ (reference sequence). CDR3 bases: TGTGCCAGCAGCGCGGGACAGGGGTGGAGCACTGAAGCTTTCTTT. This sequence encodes CASSAGQGWSTEAFF.

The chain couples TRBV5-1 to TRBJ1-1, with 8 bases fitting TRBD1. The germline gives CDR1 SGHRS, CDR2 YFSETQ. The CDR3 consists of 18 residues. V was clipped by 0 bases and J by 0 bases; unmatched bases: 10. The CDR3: CASSLGINRGGMNTEAFF. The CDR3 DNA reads TGCGCCAGCAGCTTGGGGATCAACAGGGGGGGAATGAACACTGAAGCTTTCTTT.

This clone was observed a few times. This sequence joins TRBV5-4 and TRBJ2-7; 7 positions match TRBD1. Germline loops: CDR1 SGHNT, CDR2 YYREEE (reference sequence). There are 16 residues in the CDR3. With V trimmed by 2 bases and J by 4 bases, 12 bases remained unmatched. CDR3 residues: CASSLGKTGTPYEQYF. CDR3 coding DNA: TGTGCCAGCAGCTTAGGGAAGACAGGGACCCCTTACGAGCAGTACTTC.

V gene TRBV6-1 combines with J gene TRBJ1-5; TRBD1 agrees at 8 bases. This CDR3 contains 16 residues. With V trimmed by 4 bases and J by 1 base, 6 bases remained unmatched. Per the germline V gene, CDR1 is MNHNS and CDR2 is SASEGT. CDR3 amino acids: CASSALGQGSNQPQHF. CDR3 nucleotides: TGTGCCAGCAGTGCCCTTGGACAGGGAAGCAATCAGCCCCAGCATTTT.

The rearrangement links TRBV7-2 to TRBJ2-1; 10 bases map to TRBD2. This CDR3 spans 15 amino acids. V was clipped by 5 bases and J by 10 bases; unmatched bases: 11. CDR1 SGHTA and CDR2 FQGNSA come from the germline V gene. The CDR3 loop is CASSRPQRGGHEQFF. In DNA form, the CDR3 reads TGTGCCAGCAGCCGCCCCCAGCGGGGGGGCCACGAGCAGTTCTTC.

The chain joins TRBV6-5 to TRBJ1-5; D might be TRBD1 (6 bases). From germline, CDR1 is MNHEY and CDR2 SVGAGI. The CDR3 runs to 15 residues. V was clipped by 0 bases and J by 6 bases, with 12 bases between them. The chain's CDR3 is CASSYSYLGAQPQHF. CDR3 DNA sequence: TGTGCCAGCAGTTACTCGTATTTGGGGGCTCAGCCCCAGCATTTT.

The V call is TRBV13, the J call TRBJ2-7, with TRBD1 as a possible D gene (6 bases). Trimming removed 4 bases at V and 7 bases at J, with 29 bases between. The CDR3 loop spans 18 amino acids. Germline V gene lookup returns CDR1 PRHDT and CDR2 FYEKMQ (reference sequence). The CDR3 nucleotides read TGTGCCAGCAGCTACCGAGACAGGTATCGCTCGAGTGAGTGGGAGCAGTACTTC. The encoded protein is CASSYRDRYRSSEWEQYF.

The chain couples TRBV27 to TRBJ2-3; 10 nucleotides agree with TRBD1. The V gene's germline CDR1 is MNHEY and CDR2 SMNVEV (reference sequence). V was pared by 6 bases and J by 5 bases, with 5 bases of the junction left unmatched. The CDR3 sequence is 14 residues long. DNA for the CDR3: TGTGCCAGCAGGGGACAGGGGCAGGGAGATACGCAGTATTTT. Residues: CASRGQGQGDTQYF.

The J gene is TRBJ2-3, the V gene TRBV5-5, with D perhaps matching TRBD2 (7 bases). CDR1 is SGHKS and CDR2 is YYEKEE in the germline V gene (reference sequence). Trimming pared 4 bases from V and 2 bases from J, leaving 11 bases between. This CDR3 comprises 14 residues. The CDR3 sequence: CASSGGGHTDTQYF. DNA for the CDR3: TGTGCCAGCAGCGGCGGGGGACACACAGATACGCAGTATTTT.

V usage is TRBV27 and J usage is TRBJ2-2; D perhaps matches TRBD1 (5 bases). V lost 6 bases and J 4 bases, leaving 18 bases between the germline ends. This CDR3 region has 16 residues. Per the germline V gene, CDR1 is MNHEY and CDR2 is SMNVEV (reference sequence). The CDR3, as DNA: TGTGCCAGCAGCCCCCGCGGTCAGGGCCCCACCGGGGAGCTGTTTTTT. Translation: CASSPRGQGPTGELFF.

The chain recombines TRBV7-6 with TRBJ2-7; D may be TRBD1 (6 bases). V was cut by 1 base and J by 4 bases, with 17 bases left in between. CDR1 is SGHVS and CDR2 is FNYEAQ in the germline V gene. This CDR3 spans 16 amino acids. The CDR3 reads CASSLGPMVQGYEQYF. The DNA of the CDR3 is TGTGCCAGCAGCTTAGGCCCCATGGTACAGGGTTACGAGCAGTACTTC.

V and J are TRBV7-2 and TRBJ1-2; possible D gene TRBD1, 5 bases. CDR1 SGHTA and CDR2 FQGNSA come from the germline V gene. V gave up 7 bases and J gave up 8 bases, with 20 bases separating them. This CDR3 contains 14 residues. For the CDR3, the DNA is TGTGCCAGCAAAAAGGGTGGCGGGGCAGGCGGCTACACCTTC. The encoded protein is CASKKGGGAGGYTF.

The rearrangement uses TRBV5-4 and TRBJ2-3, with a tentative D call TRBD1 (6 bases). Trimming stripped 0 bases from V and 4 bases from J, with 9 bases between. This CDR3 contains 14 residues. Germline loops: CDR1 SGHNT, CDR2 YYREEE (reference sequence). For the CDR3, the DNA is TGTGCCAGCAGCTTGGGCCAGGGGTCAGATACGCAGTATTTT. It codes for CASSLGQGSDTQYF.

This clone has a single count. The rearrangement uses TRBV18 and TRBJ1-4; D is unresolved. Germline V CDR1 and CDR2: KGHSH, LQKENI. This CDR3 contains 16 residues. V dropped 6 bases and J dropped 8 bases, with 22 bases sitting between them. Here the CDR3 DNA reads TGTGCCAGCTCGAACTTAGGAGGGTCAGTCGGGGAAAAACTGTTTTTT. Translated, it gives CASSNLGGSVGEKLFF. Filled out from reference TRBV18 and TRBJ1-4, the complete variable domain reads NAGVMQNPRHLVRRRGQEARLRCSPMKGHSHVYWYRQLPEEGLKFMVYLQKENIIDESGMPKERFSAEFPKEGPSILRIQQVVRGDSAAYFCASSNLGGSVGEKLFFGSGTQLSVL.

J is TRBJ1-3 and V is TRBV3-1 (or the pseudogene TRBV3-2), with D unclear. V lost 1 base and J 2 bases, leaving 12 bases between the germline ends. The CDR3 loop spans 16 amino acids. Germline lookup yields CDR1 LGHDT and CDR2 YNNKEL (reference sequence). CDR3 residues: CASSQVPGRTGNTIYF. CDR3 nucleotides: TGTGCCAGCAGCCAAGTTCCGGGAAGGACTGGAAACACCATATATTTT.

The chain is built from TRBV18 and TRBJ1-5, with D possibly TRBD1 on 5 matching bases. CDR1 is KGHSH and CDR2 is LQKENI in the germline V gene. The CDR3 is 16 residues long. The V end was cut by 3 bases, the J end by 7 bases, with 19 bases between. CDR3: CASSPSQGRGKQPQHF. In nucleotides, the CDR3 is TGTGCCAGCTCACCGTCCCAGGGTAGGGGAAAACAGCCCCAGCATTTT. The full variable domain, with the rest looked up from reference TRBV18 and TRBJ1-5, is NAGVMQNPRHLVRRRGQEARLRCSPMKGHSHVYWYRQLPEEGLKFMVYLQKENIIDESGMPKERFSAEFPKEGPSILRIQQVVRGDSAAYFCASSPSQGRGKQPQHFGDGTRLSIL.

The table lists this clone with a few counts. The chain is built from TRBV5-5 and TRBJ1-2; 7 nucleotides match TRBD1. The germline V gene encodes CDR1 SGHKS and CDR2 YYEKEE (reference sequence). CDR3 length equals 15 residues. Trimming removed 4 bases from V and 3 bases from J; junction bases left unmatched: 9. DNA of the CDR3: TGTGCCAGCAGCATTCTCCTAACAGGGGACTATGGCTACACCTTC. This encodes CASSILLTGDYGYTF. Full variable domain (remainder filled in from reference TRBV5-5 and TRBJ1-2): DAGVTQSPTHLIKTRGQQVTLRCSPISGHKSVSWYQQVLGQGPQFIFQYYEKEERGRGNFPDRFSARQFPNYSSELNVNALLLGDSALYLCASSILLTGDYGYTFGSGTRLTVV.

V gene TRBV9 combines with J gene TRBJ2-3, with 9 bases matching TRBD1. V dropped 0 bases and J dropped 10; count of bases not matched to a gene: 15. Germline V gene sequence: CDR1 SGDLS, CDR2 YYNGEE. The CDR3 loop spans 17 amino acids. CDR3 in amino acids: CASSVDPPGQGISAQYF. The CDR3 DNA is TGTGCCAGCAGCGTAGACCCCCCGGGACAGGGAATCTCGGCGCAGTATTTT.

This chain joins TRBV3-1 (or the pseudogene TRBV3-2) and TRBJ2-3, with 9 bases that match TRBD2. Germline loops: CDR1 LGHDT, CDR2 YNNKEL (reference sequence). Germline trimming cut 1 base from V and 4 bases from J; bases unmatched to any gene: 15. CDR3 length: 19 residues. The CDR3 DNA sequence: TGTGCCAGCAGCCAAGGGACTAATCTAGCGGGGTCTCGTCCAGATACGCAGTATTTT. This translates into CASSQGTNLAGSRPDTQYF.

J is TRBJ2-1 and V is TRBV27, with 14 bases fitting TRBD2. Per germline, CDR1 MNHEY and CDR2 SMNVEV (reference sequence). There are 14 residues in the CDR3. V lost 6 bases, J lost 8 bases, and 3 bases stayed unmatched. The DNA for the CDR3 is TGTGCCAGCAGACGACTAGCGGGAGGGCATGAGCAGTTCTTC. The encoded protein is CASRRLAGGHEQFF.

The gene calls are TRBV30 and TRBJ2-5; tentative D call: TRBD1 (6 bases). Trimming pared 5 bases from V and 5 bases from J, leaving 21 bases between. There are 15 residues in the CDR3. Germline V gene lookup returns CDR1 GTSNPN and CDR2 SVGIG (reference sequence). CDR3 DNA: TGTGCCTGGGAGGAGCCGGGACACCTTGGTGAGACCCAGTACTTC. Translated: CAWEEPGHLGETQYF.

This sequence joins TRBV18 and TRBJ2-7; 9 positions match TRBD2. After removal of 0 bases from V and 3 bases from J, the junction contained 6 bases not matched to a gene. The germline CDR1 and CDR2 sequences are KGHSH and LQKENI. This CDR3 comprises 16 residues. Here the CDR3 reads CASSPPGRGGVYEQYF. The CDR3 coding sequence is TGTGCCAGCTCACCACCGGGGCGGGGGGGCGTCTACGAGCAGTACTTC.

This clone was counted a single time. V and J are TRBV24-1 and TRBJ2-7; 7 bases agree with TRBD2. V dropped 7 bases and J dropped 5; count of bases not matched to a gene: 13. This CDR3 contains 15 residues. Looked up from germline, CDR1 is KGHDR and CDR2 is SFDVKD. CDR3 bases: TGTGCCACCAGCCAACCCGGACTAGGGGTCCACGAGCAGTACTTC. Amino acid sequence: CATSQPGLGVHEQYF.